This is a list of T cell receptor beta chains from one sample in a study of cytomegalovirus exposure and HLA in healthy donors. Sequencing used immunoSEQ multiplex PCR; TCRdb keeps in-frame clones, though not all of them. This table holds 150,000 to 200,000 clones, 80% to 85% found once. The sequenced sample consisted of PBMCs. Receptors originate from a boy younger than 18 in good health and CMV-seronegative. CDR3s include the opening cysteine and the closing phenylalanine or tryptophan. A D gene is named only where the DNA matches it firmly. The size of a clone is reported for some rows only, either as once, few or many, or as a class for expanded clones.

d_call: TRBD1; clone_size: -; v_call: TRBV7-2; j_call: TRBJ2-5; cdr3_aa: CASSERTGRETQYF; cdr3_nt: TGTGCCAGCAGCGAAAGGACAGGTCGGGAGACCCAGTACTTC
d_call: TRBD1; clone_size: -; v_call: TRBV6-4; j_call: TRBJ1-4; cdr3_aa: CASIDRVGGTRSNEKLFF; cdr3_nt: TGTGCCAGCATTGACAGGGTAGGGGGTACTAGGTCTAATGAAAAACTGTTTTTT
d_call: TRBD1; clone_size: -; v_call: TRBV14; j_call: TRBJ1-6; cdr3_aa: CASSPQGGLRGLSPLHF; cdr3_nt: TGTGCCAGCAGCCCCCAAGGCGGTCTCAGGGGGCTTTCACCCCTCCACTTT
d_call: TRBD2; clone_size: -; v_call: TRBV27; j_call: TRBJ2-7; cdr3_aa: CASSLVAGGSYEQYF; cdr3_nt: TGTGCCAGCAGTTTGGTAGCGGGAGGCTCCTACGAGCAGTACTTC
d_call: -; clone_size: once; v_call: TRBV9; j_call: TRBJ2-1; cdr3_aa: CASSLRATGVFSDEQFF; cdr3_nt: TGTGCCAGCAGCCTCCGAGCGACGGGGGTCTTTTCGGATGAGCAGTTCTTC
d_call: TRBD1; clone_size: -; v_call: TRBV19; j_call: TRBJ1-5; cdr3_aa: CASSKTDRGFNQPQHF; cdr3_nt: TGTGCCAGTAGTAAAACGGACAGGGGATTCAATCAGCCCCAGCATTTT
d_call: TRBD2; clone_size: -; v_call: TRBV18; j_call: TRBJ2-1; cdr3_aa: CASSQPGLPSNEQFF; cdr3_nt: TGTGCCAGCTCACAACCGGGACTACCCTCCAATGAGCAGTTCTTC
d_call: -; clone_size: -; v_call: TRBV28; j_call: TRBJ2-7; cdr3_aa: CASSLWTPPYEQYF; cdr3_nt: TGTGCCAGCAGTTTATGGACTCCACCTTACGAGCAGTACTTC
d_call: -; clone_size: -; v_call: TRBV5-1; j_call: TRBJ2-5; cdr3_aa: CASSPTPEETQYF; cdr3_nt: TGCGCCAGCAGCCCGACTCCGGAGGAGACCCAGTACTTC
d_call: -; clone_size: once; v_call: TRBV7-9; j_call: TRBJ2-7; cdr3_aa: CASSATGTNYYEQYF; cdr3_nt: TGTGCCAGCAGCGCTACCGGGACAAATTACTACGAGCAGTACTTC
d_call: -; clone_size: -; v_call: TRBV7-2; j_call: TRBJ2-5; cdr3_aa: CASSEPGSKNRETQYF; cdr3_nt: TGTGCCAGCAGCGAACCGGGATCTAAAAACCGAGAGACCCAGTACTTC
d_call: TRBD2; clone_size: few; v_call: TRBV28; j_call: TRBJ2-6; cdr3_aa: CASSAGEPSGANVLTF; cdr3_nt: TGTGCCAGCAGTGCGGGGGAACCGTCAGGGGCCAACGTCCTGACTTTC
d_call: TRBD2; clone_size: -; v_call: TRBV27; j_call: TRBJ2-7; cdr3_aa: CASSYLLAGEQYF; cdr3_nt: TGTGCCAGCAGTTACTTACTAGCGGGGGAGCAGTACTTC
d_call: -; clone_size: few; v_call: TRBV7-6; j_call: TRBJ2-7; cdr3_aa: CASSRSGGQLYEQYF; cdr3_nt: TGTGCCAGCAGCCGATCAGGGGGGCAGCTCTACGAGCAGTACTTC
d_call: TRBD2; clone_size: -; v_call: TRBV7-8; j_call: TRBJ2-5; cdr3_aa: CASSSTRTSGARETQYF; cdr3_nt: TGTGCCAGCAGCTCCACCCGGACTAGCGGGGCCCGGGAGACCCAGTACTTC
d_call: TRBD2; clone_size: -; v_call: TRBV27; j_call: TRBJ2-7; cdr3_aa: CASMTSAYSYEQYF; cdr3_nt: TGTGCCAGCATGACTAGCGCGTATTCCTACGAGCAGTACTTC
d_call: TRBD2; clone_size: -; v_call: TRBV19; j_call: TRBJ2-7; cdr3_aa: CASSILASGRYSYEQYF; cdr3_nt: TGTGCCAGTAGTATACTAGCTAGCGGGCGGTACTCCTACGAGCAGTACTTC
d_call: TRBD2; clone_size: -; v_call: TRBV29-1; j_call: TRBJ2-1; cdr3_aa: CSGASGSSGQFF; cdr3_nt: TGCAGCGGGGCTAGCGGGAGTTCCGGGCAGTTCTTC
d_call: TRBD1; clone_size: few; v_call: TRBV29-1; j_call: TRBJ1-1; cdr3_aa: CSVRQGPEAFF; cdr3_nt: TGCAGCGTTCGACAGGGGCCTGAAGCTTTCTTT
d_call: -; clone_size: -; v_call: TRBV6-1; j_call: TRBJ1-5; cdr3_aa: CASRELQGSSNQPQHF; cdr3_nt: TGTGCCAGCAGGGAACTCCAGGGATCTAGCAATCAGCCCCAGCATTTT
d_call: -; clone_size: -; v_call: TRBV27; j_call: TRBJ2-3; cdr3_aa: CASSDEQGTDTQYF; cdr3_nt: TGTGCCAGCAGTGACGAACAGGGTACAGATACGCAGTATTTT
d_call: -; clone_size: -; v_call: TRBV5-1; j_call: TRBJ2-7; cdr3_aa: CASSLVMGYAQYF; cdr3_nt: TGCGCCAGCAGCTTGGTTATGGGCTACGCGCAGTACTTC
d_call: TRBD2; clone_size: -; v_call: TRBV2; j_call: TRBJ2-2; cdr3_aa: CASSFPGLAEGELFF; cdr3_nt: TGTGCCAGCAGCTTCCCGGGACTAGCGGAGGGGGAGCTGTTTTTT
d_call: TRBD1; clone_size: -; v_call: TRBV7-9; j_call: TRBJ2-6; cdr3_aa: CASSSGTGDGANVLTF; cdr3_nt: TGTGCCAGCAGCTCCGGGACAGGGGATGGGGCCAACGTCCTGACTTTC
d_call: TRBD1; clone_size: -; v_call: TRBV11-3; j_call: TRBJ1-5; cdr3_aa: CASSPTAADRGLYSNQPQHF; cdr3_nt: TGTGCCAGCAGCCCTACGGCGGCGGACAGGGGGCTTTATAGCAATCAGCCCCAGCATTTT
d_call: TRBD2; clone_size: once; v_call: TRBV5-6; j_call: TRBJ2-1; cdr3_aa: CASSPLRTSVREFF; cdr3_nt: TGTGCCAGCAGCCCGTTAAGGACTAGCGTTAGAGAGTTCTTC
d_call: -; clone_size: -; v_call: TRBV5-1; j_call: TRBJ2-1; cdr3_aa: CASSPPGSYNEQFF; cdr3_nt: TGCGCCAGCAGCCCCCCCGGGAGCTACAATGAGCAGTTCTTC
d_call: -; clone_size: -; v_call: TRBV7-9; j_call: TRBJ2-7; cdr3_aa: CASSGYRVSYEQYF; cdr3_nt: TGTGCCAGCAGCGGTTACAGGGTCTCCTACGAGCAGTACTTC
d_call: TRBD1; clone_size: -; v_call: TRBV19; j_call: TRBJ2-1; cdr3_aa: CASSTGGGDEQFF; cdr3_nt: TGTGCCAGCTCTACAGGGGGCGGGGATGAGCAGTTCTTC
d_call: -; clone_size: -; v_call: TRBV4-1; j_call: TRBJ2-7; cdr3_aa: CASSQESSRVFEQYF; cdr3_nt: TGCGCCAGCAGCCAAGAATCCAGCCGGGTGTTCGAGCAGTACTTC
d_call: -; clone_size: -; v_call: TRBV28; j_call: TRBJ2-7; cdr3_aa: CASSLTGPYEQYF; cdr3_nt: TGTGCCAGCAGTTTAACAGGGCCATACGAGCAGTACTTC
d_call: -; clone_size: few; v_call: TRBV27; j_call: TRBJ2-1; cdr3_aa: CASSLVAGGNEQFF; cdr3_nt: TGTGCCAGCAGTTTAGTTGCCGGGGGCAATGAGCAGTTCTTC
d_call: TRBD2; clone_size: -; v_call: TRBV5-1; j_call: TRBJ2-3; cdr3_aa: CASSFGLAGARGVLSDTQYF; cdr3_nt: TGCGCCAGCAGCTTTGGACTAGCGGGAGCGAGAGGGGTTCTGTCAGATACGCAGTATTTT
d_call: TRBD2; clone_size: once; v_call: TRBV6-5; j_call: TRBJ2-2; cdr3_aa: CASTSGRVFGELFF; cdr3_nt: TGTGCCAGTACTAGCGGGAGGGTATTCGGGGAGCTGTTTTTT
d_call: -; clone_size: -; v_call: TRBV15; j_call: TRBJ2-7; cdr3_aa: CATASRRNSYEQYF; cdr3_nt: TGTGCCACCGCCTCGAGGAGAAACTCCTACGAGCAGTACTTC